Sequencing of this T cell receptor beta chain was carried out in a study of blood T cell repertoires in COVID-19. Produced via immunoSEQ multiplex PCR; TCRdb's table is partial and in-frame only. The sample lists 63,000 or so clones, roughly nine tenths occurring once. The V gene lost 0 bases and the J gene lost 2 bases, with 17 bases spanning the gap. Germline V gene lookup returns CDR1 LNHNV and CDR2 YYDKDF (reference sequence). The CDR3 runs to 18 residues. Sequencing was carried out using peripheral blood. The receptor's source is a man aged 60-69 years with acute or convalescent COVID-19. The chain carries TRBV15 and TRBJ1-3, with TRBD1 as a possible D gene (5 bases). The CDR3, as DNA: TGTGCCACCAGCAGAGACTTGAGAGAGTTAGGGGCTGGAAACACCATATATTTT. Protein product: CATSRDLRELGAGNTIYF.